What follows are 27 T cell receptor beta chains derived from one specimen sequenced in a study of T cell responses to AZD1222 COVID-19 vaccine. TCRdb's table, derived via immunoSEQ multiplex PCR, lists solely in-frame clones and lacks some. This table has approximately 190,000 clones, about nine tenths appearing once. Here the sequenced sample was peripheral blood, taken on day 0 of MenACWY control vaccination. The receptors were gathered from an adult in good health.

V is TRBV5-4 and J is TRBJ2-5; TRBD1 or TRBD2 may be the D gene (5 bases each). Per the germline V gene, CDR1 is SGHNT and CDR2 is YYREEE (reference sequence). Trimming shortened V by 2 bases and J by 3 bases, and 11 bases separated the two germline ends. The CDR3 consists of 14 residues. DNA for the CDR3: TGTGCCAGCAGCTTCACCGGGACCAAAGAGACCCAGTACTTC. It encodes CASSFTGTKETQYF.

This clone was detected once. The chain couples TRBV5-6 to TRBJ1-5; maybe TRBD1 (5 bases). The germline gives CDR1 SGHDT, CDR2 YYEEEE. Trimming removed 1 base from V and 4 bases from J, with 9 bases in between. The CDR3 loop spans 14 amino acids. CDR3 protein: CASSLRGTNQPQHF. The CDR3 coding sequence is TGTGCCAGCAGCTTGCGGGGGACTAATCAGCCCCAGCATTTT.

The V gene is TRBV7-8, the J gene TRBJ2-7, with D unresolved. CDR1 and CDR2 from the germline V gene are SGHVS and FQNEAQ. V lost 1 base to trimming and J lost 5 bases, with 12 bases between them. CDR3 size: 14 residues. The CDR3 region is CASSLGLLRDEQYF. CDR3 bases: TGTGCCAGCAGCTTAGGACTTCTCCGGGACGAGCAGTACTTC.

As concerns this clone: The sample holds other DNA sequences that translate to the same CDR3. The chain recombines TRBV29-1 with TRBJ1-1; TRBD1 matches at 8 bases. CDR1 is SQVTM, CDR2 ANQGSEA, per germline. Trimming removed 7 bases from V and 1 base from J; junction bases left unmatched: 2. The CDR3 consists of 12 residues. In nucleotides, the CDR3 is TGCAGCGCTGGGACAGGGAACACTGAAGCTTTCTTT. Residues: CSAGTGNTEAFF.

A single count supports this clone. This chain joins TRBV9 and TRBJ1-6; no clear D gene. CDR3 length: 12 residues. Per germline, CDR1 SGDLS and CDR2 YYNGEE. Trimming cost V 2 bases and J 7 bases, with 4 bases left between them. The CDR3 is CASSVKNSPLHF. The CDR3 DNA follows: TGTGCCAGCAGCGTTAAAAATTCACCCCTCCACTTT. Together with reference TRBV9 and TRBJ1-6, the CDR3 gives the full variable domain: DSGVTQTPKHLITATGQRVTLRCSPRSGDLSVYWYQQSLDQGLQFLIQYYNGEERAKGNILERFSAQQFPDLHSELNLSSLELGDSALYFCASSVKNSPLHFGNGTRLTVT.

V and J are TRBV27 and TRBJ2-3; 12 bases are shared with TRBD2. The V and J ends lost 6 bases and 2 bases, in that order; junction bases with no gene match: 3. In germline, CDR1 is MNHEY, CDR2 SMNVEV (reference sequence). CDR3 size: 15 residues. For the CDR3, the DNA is TGTGCCAGCAGACTAGCGGGGGGTACCACAGATACGCAGTATTTT. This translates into CASRLAGGTTDTQYF.

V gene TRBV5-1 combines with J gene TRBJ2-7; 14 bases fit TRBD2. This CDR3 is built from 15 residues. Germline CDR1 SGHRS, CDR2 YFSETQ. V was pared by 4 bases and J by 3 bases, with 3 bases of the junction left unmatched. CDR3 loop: CASSNGTSGSYEQYF. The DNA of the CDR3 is TGCGCCAGCAGCAACGGGACTAGCGGGAGCTACGAGCAGTACTTC. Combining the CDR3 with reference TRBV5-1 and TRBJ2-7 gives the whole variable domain KAGVTQTPRYLIKTRGQQVTLSCSPISGHRSVSWYQQTPGQGLQFLFEYFSETQRNKGNFPGRFSGRQFSNSRSEMNVSTLELGDSALYLCASSNGTSGSYEQYFGPGTRLTVT.

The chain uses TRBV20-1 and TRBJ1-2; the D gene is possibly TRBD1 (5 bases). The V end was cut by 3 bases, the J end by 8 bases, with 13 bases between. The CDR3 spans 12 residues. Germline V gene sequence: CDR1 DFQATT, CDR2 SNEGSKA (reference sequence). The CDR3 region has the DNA TGCAGTGCTAGTGGGCAGGGTATCGGCTACACCTTC. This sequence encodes CSASGQGIGYTF.

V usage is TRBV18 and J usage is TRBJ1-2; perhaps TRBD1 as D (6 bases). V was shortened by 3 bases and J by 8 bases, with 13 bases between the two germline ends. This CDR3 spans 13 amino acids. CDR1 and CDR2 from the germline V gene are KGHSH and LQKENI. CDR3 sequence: CASSPGQGKGYTF. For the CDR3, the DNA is TGTGCCAGCTCACCGGGGCAGGGGAAGGGCTACACCTTC.

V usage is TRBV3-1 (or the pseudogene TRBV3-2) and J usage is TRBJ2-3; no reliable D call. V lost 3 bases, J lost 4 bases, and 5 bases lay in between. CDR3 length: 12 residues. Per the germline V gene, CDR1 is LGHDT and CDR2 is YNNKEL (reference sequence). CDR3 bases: TGTGCCAGCAGCCAGGCGTCAGATACGCAGTATTTT. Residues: CASSQASDTQYF.

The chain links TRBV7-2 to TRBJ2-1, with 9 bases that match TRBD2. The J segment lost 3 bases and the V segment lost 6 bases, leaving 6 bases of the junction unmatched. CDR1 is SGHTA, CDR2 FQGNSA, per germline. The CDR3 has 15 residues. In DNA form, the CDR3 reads TGTGCCAGCAGACGCAGCGGGGGGCTCTACAATGAGCAGTTCTTC. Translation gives CASRRSGGLYNEQFF.

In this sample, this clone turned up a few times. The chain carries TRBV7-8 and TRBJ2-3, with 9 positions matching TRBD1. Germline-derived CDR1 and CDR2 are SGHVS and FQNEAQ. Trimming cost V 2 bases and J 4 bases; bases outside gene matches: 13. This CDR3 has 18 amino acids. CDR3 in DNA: TGTGCCAGCAGCTTAAAATGGACAGGGGATGGTGAGGCAGATACGCAGTATTTT. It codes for CASSLKWTGDGEADTQYF.

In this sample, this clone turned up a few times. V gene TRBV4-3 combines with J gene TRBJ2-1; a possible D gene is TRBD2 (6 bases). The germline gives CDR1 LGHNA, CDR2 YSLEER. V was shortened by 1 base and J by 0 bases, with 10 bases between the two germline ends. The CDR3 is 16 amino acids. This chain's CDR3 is CASSQGRGSSYNEQFF. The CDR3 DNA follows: TGCGCCAGCAGCCAAGGCCGGGGGAGCTCCTACAATGAGCAGTTCTTC.

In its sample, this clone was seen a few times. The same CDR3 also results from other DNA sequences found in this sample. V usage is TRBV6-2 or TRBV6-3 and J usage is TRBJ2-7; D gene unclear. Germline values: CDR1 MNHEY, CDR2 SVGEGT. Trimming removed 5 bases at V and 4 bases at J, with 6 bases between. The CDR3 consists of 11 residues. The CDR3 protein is CASSLGYEQYF. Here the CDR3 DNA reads TGTGCCAGCAGTCTAGGGTACGAGCAGTACTTC.

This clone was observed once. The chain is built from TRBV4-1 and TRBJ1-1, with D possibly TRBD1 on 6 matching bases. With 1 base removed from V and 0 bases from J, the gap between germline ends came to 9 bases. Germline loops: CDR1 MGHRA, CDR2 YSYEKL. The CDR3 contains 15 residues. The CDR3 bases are TGCGCCAGCAGCCAAGGACAGGTGATGAACACTGAAGCTTTCTTT. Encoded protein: CASSQGQVMNTEAFF.

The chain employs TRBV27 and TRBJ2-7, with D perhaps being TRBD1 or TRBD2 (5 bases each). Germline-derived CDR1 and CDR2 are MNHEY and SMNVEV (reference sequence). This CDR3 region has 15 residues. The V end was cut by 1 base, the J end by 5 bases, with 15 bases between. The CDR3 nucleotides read TGTGCCAGCAGTTTATTCCCGCGAGAGGGGCACGAGCAGTACTTC. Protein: CASSLFPREGHEQYF.

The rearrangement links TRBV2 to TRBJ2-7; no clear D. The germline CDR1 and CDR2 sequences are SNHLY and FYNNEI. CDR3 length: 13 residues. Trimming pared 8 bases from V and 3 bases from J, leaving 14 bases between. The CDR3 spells CASRQELRYEQYF. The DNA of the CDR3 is TGTGCCAGCCGCCAGGAGTTGCGCTACGAGCAGTACTTC.

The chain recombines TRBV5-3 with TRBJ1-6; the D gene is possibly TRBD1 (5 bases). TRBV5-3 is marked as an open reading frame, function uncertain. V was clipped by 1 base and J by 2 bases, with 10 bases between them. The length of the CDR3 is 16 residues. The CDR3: CARSLRDRPYNSPLHF. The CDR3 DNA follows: TGTGCCAGAAGCTTGCGGGACCGGCCCTATAATTCACCCCTCCACTTT.

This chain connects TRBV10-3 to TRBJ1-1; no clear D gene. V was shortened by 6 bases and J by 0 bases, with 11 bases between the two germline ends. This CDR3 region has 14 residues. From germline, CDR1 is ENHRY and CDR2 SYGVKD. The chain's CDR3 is CAIRGVSMNTEAFF. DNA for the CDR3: TGTGCCATCAGAGGAGTTTCCATGAACACTGAAGCTTTCTTT.

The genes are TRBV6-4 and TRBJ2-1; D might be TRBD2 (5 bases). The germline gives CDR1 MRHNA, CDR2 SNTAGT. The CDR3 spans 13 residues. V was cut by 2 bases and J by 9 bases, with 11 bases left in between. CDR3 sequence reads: CASSDREWSEQFF. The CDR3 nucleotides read TGTGCCAGCAGTGACCGGGAATGGAGTGAGCAGTTCTTC.

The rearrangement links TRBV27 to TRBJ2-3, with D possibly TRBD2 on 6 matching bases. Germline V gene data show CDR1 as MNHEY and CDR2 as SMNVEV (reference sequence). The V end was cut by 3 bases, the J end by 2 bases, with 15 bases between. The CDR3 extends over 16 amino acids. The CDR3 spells CASSLIWRGITDTQYF. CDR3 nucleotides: TGTGCCAGCAGTTTGATCTGGCGGGGAATCACAGATACGCAGTATTTT.

CDR3 nucleotide sequence: TGCGCCAGCAGACCAACCACAGGGGCGGCCACAGATACGCAGTATTTT. Its translation: CASRPTTGAATDTQYF. The V gene is TRBV5-1, the J gene TRBJ2-3; TRBD1 matches 7 bases. CDR3 size: 16 residues. Trimming at V came to 5 bases and at J to 2 bases, leaving 11 bases not matched to a gene. Per germline, CDR1 SGHRS and CDR2 YFSETQ. The variable domain in full, with the rest retrieved from reference TRBV5-1 and TRBJ2-3, is KAGVTQTPRYLIKTRGQQVTLSCSPISGHRSVSWYQQTPGQGLQFLFEYFSETQRNKGNFPGRFSGRQFSNSRSEMNVSTLELGDSALYLCASRPTTGAATDTQYFGPGTRLTVL.

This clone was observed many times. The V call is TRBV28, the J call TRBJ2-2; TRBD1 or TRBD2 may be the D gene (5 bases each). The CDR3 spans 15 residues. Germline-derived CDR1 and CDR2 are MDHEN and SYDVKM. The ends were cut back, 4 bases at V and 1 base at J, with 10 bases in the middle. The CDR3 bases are TGTGCCAGCAGTTGGGGGACCGAGAACACCGGGGAGCTGTTTTTT. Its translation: CASSWGTENTGELFF. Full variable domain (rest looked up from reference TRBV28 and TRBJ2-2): DVKVTQSSRYLVKRTGEKVFLECVQDMDHENMFWYRQDPGLGLRLIYFSYDVKMKEKGDIPEGYSVSREKKERFSLILESASTNQTSMYLCASSWGTENTGELFFGEGSRLTVL.

The CDR3 region is CASSGTGTGVGHTEAFF. CDR3 DNA: TGTGCCAGCAGTGGAACCGGGACAGGGGTCGGTCACACTGAAGCTTTCTTT. This sequence joins TRBV28 and TRBJ1-1; 10 bases match TRBD1. J lost 3 bases, V lost 5 bases, and 12 bases had no gene match. The germline gives CDR1 MDHEN, CDR2 SYDVKM. The CDR3 runs to 17 residues.

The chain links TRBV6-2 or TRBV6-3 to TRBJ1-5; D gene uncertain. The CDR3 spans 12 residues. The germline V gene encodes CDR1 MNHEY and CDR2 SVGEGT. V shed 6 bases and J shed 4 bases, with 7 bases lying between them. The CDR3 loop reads CASSDGNQPQHF. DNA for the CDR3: TGTGCCAGCAGCGACGGGAATCAGCCCCAGCATTTT.

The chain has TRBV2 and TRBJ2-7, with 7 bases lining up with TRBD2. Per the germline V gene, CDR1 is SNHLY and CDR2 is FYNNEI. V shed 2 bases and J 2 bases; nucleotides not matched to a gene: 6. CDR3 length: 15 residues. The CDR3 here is CASSEPTSAPYEQYF. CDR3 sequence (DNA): TGTGCCAGCAGTGAACCAACTAGCGCGCCCTACGAGCAGTACTTC.

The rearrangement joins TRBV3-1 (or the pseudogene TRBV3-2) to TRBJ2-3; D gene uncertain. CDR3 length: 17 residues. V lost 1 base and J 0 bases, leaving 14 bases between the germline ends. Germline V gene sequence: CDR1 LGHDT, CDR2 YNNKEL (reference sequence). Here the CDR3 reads CASSQGRISISTDTQYF. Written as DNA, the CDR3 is TGTGCCAGCAGCCAAGGCCGAATTAGTATTAGCACAGATACGCAGTATTTT.